These 20 T cell receptor beta chains share one sample of origin, sequenced in a study of cytomegalovirus exposure and HLA in healthy donors. The PCR ran on 60 Vbeta and 13 Jbeta primers. The data were produced by immunoSEQ multiplex PCR, yet TCRdb's version contains in-frame clones alone and is incomplete. This repertoire shows fewer than 250,000 clones, roughly 85% found once; its top ten account for less than 2%. Sequencing was done on a sample of PBMCs. Receptor source: a male donor in good health and CMV-seronegative.

The rearrangement links TRBV11-2 to TRBJ2-7; D possibly corresponds to TRBD2 (6 bases). There are 13 residues in the CDR3. V lost 1 base and J lost 7, with 11 bases in between. Per the germline V gene, CDR1 is SGHAT and CDR2 is FQNNGV. The DNA of the CDR3 is TGTGCCAGCAGCTTAGGCGTGAGCGGGGAGCAGTACTTC. It translates to CASSLGVSGEQYF.

This clone turned up a few times. The chain joins TRBV6-5 to TRBJ1-1; the D is unclear. Germline V gene lookup returns CDR1 MNHEY and CDR2 SVGAGI. The CDR3 extends over 13 amino acids. V was shortened by 7 bases and J by 1 base, with 10 bases between the two germline ends. CDR3 residues: CASTAPGNTEAFF. The CDR3, as DNA: TGTGCCAGCACCGCCCCAGGGAACACTGAAGCTTTCTTT.

The chain uses TRBV19 and TRBJ2-7; 9 nucleotides agree with TRBD1. With V trimmed by 1 base and J by 4 bases, 8 bases remained unmatched. The germline gives CDR1 LNHDA, CDR2 SQIVND (reference sequence). The CDR3 contains 16 residues. The CDR3 coding sequence is TGTGCCAGTAGTATAGGGTTCGGGACAGGGATTTACGAGCAGTACTTC. Translating it yields CASSIGFGTGIYEQYF.

This chain links TRBV28 with TRBJ2-1, with 9 bases fitting TRBD2. The CDR3 contains 14 residues. V shed 7 bases, J shed 3 bases, and the junction held 4 bases outside the gene matches. CDR1 and CDR2 (germline): MDHEN, SYDVKM. CDR3 sequence: CASNKAGGYNEQFF. CDR3 nucleotide sequence: TGTGCCAGCAATAAAGCGGGGGGCTACAATGAGCAGTTCTTC.

The V and J genes are TRBV10-3 and TRBJ1-4, with D possibly matching TRBD1 (5 bases). The CDR3 has 14 amino acids. Germline loops: CDR1 ENHRY, CDR2 SYGVKD. The CDR3 sequence: CATREGSVNEKLFF. The DNA for the CDR3 is TGTGCGACCAGGGAGGGAAGCGTTAATGAAAAACTGTTTTTT.

CDR3 protein: CASSFRGAISYEQYF. In DNA, the CDR3 is TGTGCCAGCAGCTTCCGGGGGGCCATATCCTACGAGCAGTACTTC. The chain has TRBV7-9 and TRBJ2-7, with D possibly matching TRBD2 (7 bases). V was shortened by 3 bases and J by 1 base, with 13 bases between the two germline ends. Germline V gene sequence: CDR1 SEHNR, CDR2 FQNEAQ (reference sequence). The CDR3 runs 15 residues. Supplemented by reference TRBV7-9 and TRBJ2-7, the full variable domain reads DTGVSQNPRHKITKRGQNVTFRCDPISEHNRLYWYRQTLGQGPEFLTYFQNEAQLEKSRLLSDRFSAERPKGSFSTLEIQRTEQGDSAMYLCASSFRGAISYEQYFGPGTRLTVT.

This chain uses TRBV4-3 with TRBJ2-1, with 9 bases identical to TRBD2. This CDR3 has 18 residues. The germline V gene encodes CDR1 LGHNA and CDR2 YSLEER. V was clipped by 0 bases and J by 3 bases; unmatched bases: 9. The CDR3 protein is CASSQDFSAGGNYNEQFF. CDR3 DNA sequence: TGCGCCAGCAGCCAAGATTTTTCAGCGGGGGGCAACTACAATGAGCAGTTCTTC.

V usage is TRBV28 and J usage is TRBJ2-1, with 10 bases fitting TRBD2. J lost 7 bases, V lost 6 bases, and 6 bases had no gene match. The CDR3 covers 14 residues. CDR1 MDHEN and CDR2 SYDVKM come from the germline V gene. CDR3 loop: CASRAPGLANEQFF. As DNA, the CDR3 is TGTGCCAGCAGGGCTCCGGGACTAGCGAATGAGCAGTTCTTC. Based on the CDR3 plus reference TRBV28 and TRBJ2-1, the full variable domain is DVKVTQSSRYLVKRTGEKVFLECVQDMDHENMFWYRQDPGLGLRLIYFSYDVKMKEKGDIPEGYSVSREKKERFSLILESASTNQTSMYLCASRAPGLANEQFFGPGTRLTVL.

This clone showed up just a few times. The chain couples TRBV5-1 to TRBJ2-3, with 16 bases identical to TRBD2. The CDR3 runs 16 residues. The J segment lost 5 bases and the V segment lost 3 bases, leaving 3 bases of the junction unmatched. Germline-derived CDR1 and CDR2 are SGHRS and YFSETQ. CDR3 sequence: CASSSGLAGGRDTQYF. DNA of the CDR3: TGCGCCAGCAGCTCGGGACTAGCGGGAGGGCGAGATACGCAGTATTTT.

The chain uses TRBV27 and TRBJ2-7; 7 bases map to TRBD1. Germline CDR1 MNHEY, CDR2 SMNVEV (reference sequence). V was pared by 7 bases and J by 6 bases, with 9 bases of the junction left unmatched. This CDR3 spans 13 amino acids. CDR3: CASIGDSFREQYF. CDR3 bases: TGTGCCAGCATAGGGGACAGCTTTCGCGAGCAGTACTTC.

The CDR3 spells CASSPPAPGEQYF. The CDR3 nucleotides read TGTGCCAGCAGCCCGCCAGCTCCAGGGGAGCAGTACTTC. J is TRBJ2-7 and V is TRBV9, with D possibly TRBD1 on 5 matching bases. V was shortened by 4 bases and J by 7 bases, with 15 bases between the two germline ends. The CDR3 sequence is 13 residues long. Germline CDR1 is SGDLS and CDR2 is YYNGEE. Full variable domain (outside the CDR3, taken from reference TRBV9 and TRBJ2-7): DSGVTQTPKHLITATGQRVTLRCSPRSGDLSVYWYQQSLDQGLQFLIQYYNGEERAKGNILERFSAQQFPDLHSELNLSSLELGDSALYFCASSPPAPGEQYFGPGTRLTVT.

The chain has TRBV9 and TRBJ1-2; TRBD1 agrees at 7 bases. Germline lookup yields CDR1 SGDLS and CDR2 YYNGEE. CDR3 length: 13 amino acids. CDR3 protein: CASSDRLNYGYTF. The CDR3 DNA sequence: TGTGCTTCCTCGGACAGGCTTAACTATGGCTACACCTTC.

This clone was counted a single time. Germline is not matched at one junction end, which may reflect a read error. The gene calls are TRBV27 and TRBJ2-7, with TRBD2 matching over 14 bases. Germline V gene data show CDR1 as MNHEY and CDR2 as SMNVEV (reference sequence). This CDR3 spans 16 amino acids. The CDR3 is CASIKRTSGRPYERYF. In DNA, the CDR3 is TGTGCCAGCATTAAGAGGACTAGCGGGAGGCCCTACGAGCGGTACTTC.

The V and J genes are TRBV2 and TRBJ1-5; TRBD1 matches 7 bases. After removal of 7 bases from V and 1 base from J, the junction contained 4 bases not matched to a gene. CDR3 length equals 14 residues. The germline V gene has CDR1 SNHLY and CDR2 FYNNEI. DNA of the CDR3: TGTGCCAGCACATCGGGACAGAGCAATCAGCCCCAGCATTTT. Translation: CASTSGQSNQPQHF.

The rearrangement links TRBV19 to TRBJ2-3; tentative D call: TRBD1 (6 bases). The germline gives CDR1 LNHDA, CDR2 SQIVND (reference sequence). Trimming left V 6 bases short and J 5 bases short, with 15 bases between. CDR3 length: 14 amino acids. The CDR3 is CASRSPGDIDTQYF. As DNA, the CDR3 is TGTGCCAGTAGATCCCCCGGGGACATAGATACGCAGTATTTT.

V usage is TRBV9 and J usage is TRBJ2-2, with TRBD2 matching 7 bases. Germline CDR1 SGDLS, CDR2 YYNGEE. The trim removed 3 bases at V and 1 base at J, leaving 6 bases unmatched. This CDR3 has 16 amino acids. This CDR3 is CASSERGDGNTGELFF. CDR3 DNA sequence: TGTGCCAGCAGCGAACGGGGGGATGGGAACACCGGGGAGCTGTTTTTT.

In its sample, this clone was seen a few times. The rearrangement joins TRBV7-9 to TRBJ2-5, with TRBD2 matching 8 bases. V gave up 0 bases and J gave up 7 bases; unmatched junction bases: 10. This CDR3 is built from 16 residues. Germline-derived CDR1 and CDR2 are SEHNR and FQNEAQ (reference sequence). CDR3 nucleotide sequence: TGTGCCAGCAGCTTAGCGTCCGGGGGGGCCGGCAGGACCCAGTACTTC. Protein: CASSLASGGAGRTQYF.

V gene TRBV28 combines with J gene TRBJ1-2; 7 bases agree with TRBD1. The CDR3 has 14 amino acids. Germline assignment: CDR1 MDHEN and CDR2 SYDVKM. V was pared by 6 bases and J by 8 bases, with 12 bases of the junction left unmatched. CDR3 region: CASRGQPLHSGYTF. The DNA for the CDR3 is TGTGCCAGCAGGGGACAGCCACTCCATTCGGGCTACACCTTC.

The chain couples TRBV7-2 to TRBJ2-1, with TRBD2 identical over 8 bases. In germline, CDR1 is SGHTA, CDR2 FQGNSA. Losses at the gene ends were 2 bases for V and 5 bases for J; bases not matched to a gene: 5. The CDR3 covers 15 residues. CDR3 sequence (DNA): TGTGCCAGCAGCTTATCGGGAGGGACCCACAATGAGCAGTTCTTC. Translation gives CASSLSGGTHNEQFF.

This clone was observed a handful of times. In nucleotides, the CDR3 is TGTGCCAGTAGTATCCTTGGAACAGGGGAGAGCTCCTACGAGCAGTACTTC. Translated: CASSILGTGESSYEQYF. V gene TRBV19 combines with J gene TRBJ2-7, with 7 bases fitting TRBD1. The length of the CDR3 is 17 residues. Germline lookup yields CDR1 LNHDA and CDR2 SQIVND (reference sequence). V shed 3 bases, J shed 0 bases, and the junction held 11 bases outside the gene matches.